The 32 T cell receptor beta chains listed next were all sequenced from one sample in a study of blood T cell repertoires in COVID-19. Some clones are missing from TCRdb's copy, which holds only in-frame ones; the method was immunoSEQ multiplex PCR. This sample yields over 50,000 clones, of which 78% are seen a single time; about 15% belongs to the top ten. The sample consisted of peripheral blood. The receptors were gathered from a human donor with active or convalescent COVID-19. The donor label of this sample is uncertain.

The CDR3 DNA reads TGTGCCAGCAGCTTAGTCGGGGAGGCAAGTCAGCCCCAGCATTTT. This translates into CASSLVGEASQPQHF. The gene calls are TRBV7-2 and TRBJ1-5; D unresolved. The germline V gene has CDR1 SGHTA and CDR2 FQGNSA. V lost 1 base and J 6 bases, leaving 13 bases between the germline ends. The CDR3 loop spans 15 amino acids. Combining the CDR3 with reference TRBV7-2 and TRBJ1-5 gives the whole variable domain GAGVSQSPSNKVTEKGKDVELRCDPISGHTALYWYRQSLGQGLEFLIYFQGNSAPDKSGLPSDRFSAERTGGSVSTLTIQRTQQEDSAVYLCASSLVGEASQPQHFGDGTRLSIL.

CDR3 in amino acids: CASSLEGEVSYEQYF. In DNA, the CDR3 is TGTGCCAGCAGCTTAGAAGGGGAGGTATCCTACGAGCAGTACTTC. The rearrangement uses TRBV7-2 and TRBJ2-7; D may be TRBD2 (6 bases). Germline loops: CDR1 SGHTA, CDR2 FQGNSA. The CDR3 contains 15 residues. The germline V and J ends were trimmed by 1 base and 1 base, with 11 bases remaining between them. Full variable domain (remainder filled in from reference TRBV7-2 and TRBJ2-7): GAGVSQSPSNKVTEKGKDVELRCDPISGHTALYWYRQSLGQGLEFLIYFQGNSAPDKSGLPSDRFSAERTGGSVSTLTIQRTQQEDSAVYLCASSLEGEVSYEQYFGPGTRLTVT.

The chain employs TRBV19 and TRBJ2-1; D is unclear. In germline, CDR1 is LNHDA, CDR2 SQIVND (reference sequence). The CDR3 sequence is 15 residues long. Trimming shortened V by 1 base and J by 5 bases, and 12 bases separated the two germline ends. The CDR3: CASSIGLVPNNEQFF. The CDR3 DNA reads TGTGCCAGTAGTATAGGGCTAGTCCCTAACAATGAGCAGTTCTTC.

V is TRBV28 and J is TRBJ1-1; TRBD1 matches 7 bases. CDR1 and CDR2 (germline): MDHEN, SYDVKM. Germline trimming cut 10 bases from V and 11 bases from J; bases unmatched to any gene: 13. The CDR3 consists of 12 residues. CDR3 in amino acids: CATTGTDLRAFF. CDR3 DNA sequence: TGTGCCACCACGGGGACAGACTTAAGGGCTTTCTTT.

The J gene is TRBJ2-3, the V gene TRBV25-1, with TRBD2 matching 7 bases. V shed 2 bases, J shed 4 bases, and the junction held 12 bases outside the gene matches. The CDR3 has 17 amino acids. Germline-derived CDR1 and CDR2 are MGHDK and SYGVNS. CDR3 in DNA: TGTGCCAGCAGTGAAGTGTCGGCGGGAGTTAGGGCAGATACGCAGTATTTT. The encoded protein is CASSEVSAGVRADTQYF.

In the case of this clone: Mismatch with germline at one junction end may stem from a read error. This chain joins TRBV11-2 and TRBJ1-6; D remains ambiguous. There are 14 residues in the CDR3. Looked up from germline, CDR1 is SGHAT and CDR2 is FQNNGV. CDR3 bases: TGTGCCAGCAGCTTAGGGTCCTATCATTCACCCCTCCACTTT. Amino acid sequence: CASSLGSYHSPLHF.

The sample holds a few counts of this clone. The chain links TRBV4-1 to TRBJ1-2; D is undetermined. With 4 bases removed from V and 1 base from J, the gap between germline ends came to 13 bases. This CDR3 comprises 15 residues. Germline CDR1 is MGHRA and CDR2 is YSYEKL. DNA of the CDR3: TGCGCCAGCAGCCCCCAGGATCGGCTTAACTATGGCTACACCTTC. It specifies CASSPQDRLNYGYTF.

The rearrangement uses TRBV6-4 and TRBJ2-1; perhaps TRBD1 as D (6 bases). The germline V gene encodes CDR1 MRHNA and CDR2 SNTAGT. The V and J ends lost 5 bases and 3 bases respectively, with 11 bases between them. The CDR3 runs 14 residues. The CDR3 sequence: CASSQGNLYNEQFF. CDR3 nucleotide sequence: TGTGCCAGCAGTCAGGGGAACCTCTACAATGAGCAGTTCTTC.

The J gene is TRBJ2-3, the V gene TRBV3-1 (or the pseudogene TRBV3-2), with TRBD2 matching over 7 bases. Per the germline V gene, CDR1 is LGHDT and CDR2 is YNNKEL (reference sequence). This CDR3 is 14 amino acids long. J was trimmed by 1 base and V by 2 bases; bases with no gene match: 0. This CDR3 is CASSQTSGTDTQYF. DNA of the CDR3: TGTGCCAGCAGCCAAACTAGCGGCACAGATACGCAGTATTTT.

The V gene is TRBV9, the J gene TRBJ1-1; no firm D call. The CDR3 sequence is 16 residues long. The V end was cut by 2 bases, the J end by 5 bases, with 19 bases between. CDR1 SGDLS and CDR2 YYNGEE come from the germline V gene. Here the CDR3 reads CASSVSDLRMGTEAFF. The CDR3 region has the DNA TGTGCCAGCAGCGTTTCGGACTTACGGATGGGGACTGAAGCTTTCTTT. Using reference TRBV9 and TRBJ1-1 for the parts outside the CDR3, the full variable domain is DSGVTQTPKHLITATGQRVTLRCSPRSGDLSVYWYQQSLDQGLQFLIQYYNGEERAKGNILERFSAQQFPDLHSELNLSSLELGDSALYFCASSVSDLRMGTEAFFGQGTRLTVV.

This chain uses TRBV15 with TRBJ2-1; D is possibly TRBD1 (5 bases). The CDR3 is made up of 16 amino acids. The germline V gene has CDR1 LNHNV and CDR2 YYDKDF (reference sequence). The V end was cut by 5 bases, the J end by 0 bases, with 14 bases between. CDR3 residues: CATSGRQISSYNEQFF. The DNA of the CDR3 is TGTGCCACCAGCGGCCGACAGATCAGCTCCTACAATGAGCAGTTCTTC. The variable domain in full, completed from reference TRBV15 and TRBJ2-1, reads DAMVIQNPRYQVTQFGKPVTLSCSQTLNHNVMYWYQQKSSQAPKLLFHYYDKDFNNEADTPDNFQSRRPNTSFCFLDIRSPGLGDTAMYLCATSGRQISSYNEQFFGPGTRLTVL.

The chain uses TRBV30 and TRBJ2-7, with 10 positions matching TRBD2. J lost 5 bases, V lost 7 bases, and 11 bases had no gene match. The CDR3 length is 14 residues. Germline V lookup: CDR1 GTSNPN, CDR2 SVGIG (reference sequence). The CDR3 DNA reads as TGTGCCTCCAAACCGACTAGCGGGTCGAACGAGCAGTACTTC. Residues: CASKPTSGSNEQYF.

This clone has a handful of counts. The chain is built from TRBV28 and TRBJ1-3, with a possible D match to TRBD1 (5 bases). Per germline, CDR1 MDHEN and CDR2 SYDVKM. The CDR3 has 16 residues. The V end was cut by 8 bases, the J end by 3 bases, with 20 bases between. CDR3 nucleotides: TGTGCCAGCTCAAACGGGGGGGGAGTGTATGGAAACACCATATATTTT. It codes for CASSNGGGVYGNTIYF.

CDR3 sequence: CATSDPNQPQHF. DNA for the CDR3: TGTGCCACCAGTGATCCTAATCAGCCCCAGCATTTT. The V gene is TRBV24-1, the J gene TRBJ1-5; D is uncertain. The CDR3 totals 12 residues. Germline V CDR1 and CDR2: KGHDR, SFDVKD. V dropped 3 bases and J dropped 4 bases, with 3 bases sitting between them.

J is TRBJ1-5 and V is TRBV19, with a possible D match to TRBD1 (6 bases). The CDR3 runs to 16 residues. Germline V gives CDR1 LNHDA, CDR2 SQIVND (reference sequence). V lost 2 bases and J lost 8, with 19 bases in between. This chain's CDR3 is CASSIRGIRSREPQHF. The CDR3 DNA is TGTGCCAGTAGTATAAGGGGGATTCGATCTAGGGAGCCCCAGCATTTT.

The rearrangement uses TRBV6-5 and TRBJ2-7; 9 nucleotides align to TRBD2. Germline assignment: CDR1 MNHEY and CDR2 SVGAGI. Germline trimming cut 0 bases from V and 6 bases from J; bases unmatched to any gene: 6. The CDR3 is 15 amino acids. CDR3 DNA: TGTGCCAGCAGTTACTCGAGGGGTAGCGGGAGCGAGCAGTACTTC. Translation: CASSYSRGSGSEQYF.

The chain is built from TRBV5-1 and TRBJ2-2; maybe TRBD2 (6 bases). The length of the CDR3 is 15 residues. Trimming shortened V by 0 bases and J by 5 bases, and 11 bases separated the two germline ends. Germline lookup yields CDR1 SGHRS and CDR2 YFSETQ. The CDR3 nucleotides are TGCGCCAGCAGCTTGGTGGGCGCGGGGACCGGGGAGCTGTTTTTT. Its translation is CASSLVGAGTGELFF. Full variable domain (outside the CDR3, taken from reference TRBV5-1 and TRBJ2-2): KAGVTQTPRYLIKTRGQQVTLSCSPISGHRSVSWYQQTPGQGLQFLFEYFSETQRNKGNFPGRFSGRQFSNSRSEMNVSTLELGDSALYLCASSLVGAGTGELFFGEGSRLTVL.

This clone appeared once. V usage is TRBV12-5 and J usage is TRBJ1-2; possible D gene TRBD1, 6 bases. V was shortened by 3 bases and J by 8 bases, with 19 bases between the two germline ends. The CDR3 contains 15 residues. CDR1 and CDR2 (germline): LGHNT, FRNRAP. This chain's CDR3 is CASGLSSTGISGYTF. In DNA, the CDR3 is TGTGCTAGTGGTTTATCTAGTACAGGGATCTCCGGCTACACCTTC.

V usage is TRBV4-3 and J usage is TRBJ2-1, with 10 bases identical to TRBD2. Germline V gene sequence: CDR1 LGHNA, CDR2 YSLEER. The junction had 2 bases not matched to a gene; V was cut back by 3 bases and J by 6 bases. The CDR3 loop spans 14 amino acids. The CDR3 nucleotides are TGCGCCAGCAGCCAGGGACTAGCGAGCAATGAGCAGTTCTTC. Its translation is CASSQGLASNEQFF.

The genes are TRBV19 and TRBJ1-2; 9 positions agree with TRBD1. This CDR3 spans 13 amino acids. From germline, CDR1 is LNHDA and CDR2 SQIVND (reference sequence). V gave up 3 bases and J gave up 8 bases; unmatched junction bases: 4. CDR3 in amino acids: CASSIRDRVGYTF. The CDR3 DNA reads as TGTGCCAGTAGTATCCGGGACAGGGTCGGCTACACCTTC. Full variable domain (rest looked up from reference TRBV19 and TRBJ1-2): DGGITQSPKYLFRKEGQNVTLSCEQNLNHDAMYWYRQDPGQGLRLIYYSQIVNDFQKGDIAEGYSVSREKKESFPLTVTSAQKNPTAFYLCASSIRDRVGYTFGSGTRLTVV.

The chain couples TRBV5-6 to TRBJ2-3, with 7 nucleotides matching TRBD1. Unmatched junction bases numbered 7, after V lost 4 bases and J lost 5 bases. Germline-derived CDR1 and CDR2 are SGHDT and YYEEEE. The CDR3 contains 14 residues. CDR3 residues: CASSPTGAGDTQYF. CDR3 DNA sequence: TGTGCCAGCAGCCCCACAGGGGCGGGAGATACGCAGTATTTT.

By its share, this clone is medium-sized (0.01 to 0.1%). The V and J genes are TRBV20-1 and TRBJ2-7, with D uncertain. CDR1 and CDR2 (germline): DFQATT, SNEGSKA (reference sequence). V lost 3 bases and J 5 bases, leaving 8 bases between the germline ends. The CDR3 has 11 amino acids. The CDR3 DNA is TGCAGTGCTAGTAGTGGGCACGAGCAGTACTTC. Translating gives CSASSGHEQYF.

V and J are TRBV9 and TRBJ2-2, with 10 bases identical to TRBD2. The CDR3 loop spans 17 amino acids. CDR1 and CDR2 from the germline V gene are SGDLS and YYNGEE. With V trimmed by 4 bases and J by 6 bases, 12 bases remained unmatched. The CDR3 protein is CASSPRPSGRAAGELFF. The DNA of the CDR3 is TGTGCCAGCAGCCCCCGCCCAAGCGGGAGGGCCGCCGGGGAGCTGTTTTTT.

J is TRBJ2-4 and V is TRBV20-1; 8 bases line up with TRBD2. J lost 12 bases, V lost 3 bases, and 16 bases had no gene match. CDR1 and CDR2 (germline): DFQATT, SNEGSKA (reference sequence). This CDR3 contains 15 residues. CDR3 nucleotides: TGCAGTGCTAGTCCGCTGGCGATAGCGGGGACACGTCAGTACTTC. Translating it yields CSASPLAIAGTRQYF.

V and J are TRBV9 and TRBJ1-5, with a tentative D call TRBD1 (6 bases). Germline CDR1 reads SGDLS; CDR2 reads YYNGEE. Trimming left V 4 bases short and J 6 bases short, with 14 bases between. CDR3 length equals 14 residues. CDR3 DNA: TGTGCCAGCAGCCCAGGGGAGGGCCCTCAGCCCCAGCATTTT. Protein: CASSPGEGPQPQHF.

This clone was seen a handful of times. This chain joins TRBV6-1 and TRBJ2-1; 10 bases agree with TRBD2. This CDR3 is built from 17 residues. The V segment lost 3 bases and the J segment 4 bases; nucleotides outside the gene matches: 9. The germline V gene has CDR1 MNHNS and CDR2 SASEGT. The CDR3 reads CASSELWGTSVYNEQFF. Here the CDR3 DNA reads TGTGCCAGCAGTGAGCTGTGGGGGACTAGCGTGTACAATGAGCAGTTCTTC.

The chain carries TRBV10-3 and TRBJ1-1, with TRBD1 matching 7 bases. Germline CDR1 and CDR2: ENHRY and SYGVKD. The CDR3 consists of 13 residues. The junction had 9 bases not matched to a gene; V was cut back by 6 bases and J by 8 bases. CDR3 DNA sequence: TGTGCCATCAGACTTGACCGGGACAGCGAAGCTTTCTTT. Its protein is CAIRLDRDSEAFF.

V and J are TRBV11-2 and TRBJ1-2; D call uncertain. The germline gives CDR1 SGHAT, CDR2 FQNNGV. Trimming removed 6 bases from V and 4 bases from J, with 12 bases in between. CDR3 length: 13 amino acids. The CDR3 DNA reads as TGTGCCAGCAGTTCCCACCGGGGCTATGGCTACACCTTC. This codes for CASSSHRGYGYTF.

This clone showed up just a few times. Germline is not matched at one junction end, which may reflect a read error. V is TRBV18 and J is TRBJ1-3; no firm D call. CDR3 size: 14 residues. Per the germline V gene, CDR1 is KGHSH and CDR2 is LQKENI. The CDR3 protein is CASSPRSAGDTIYF. In DNA form, the CDR3 reads TGTGCCAGCTCACCACGCTCCGCTGGAGACACCATATATTTT.

This chain uses TRBV7-2 with TRBJ2-7; the D gene is possibly TRBD1 (6 bases). The CDR3 is 14 amino acids. Trimming took off 1 base at V and 6 bases at J, with 13 bases between the two ends. Germline-derived CDR1 and CDR2 are SGHTA and FQGNSA. DNA for the CDR3: TGTGCCAGCAGCTTAGAACCGGGACAAATCGAGCAGTACTTC. Translation: CASSLEPGQIEQYF. The complete variable domain, with remaining parts taken from reference TRBV7-2 and TRBJ2-7, reads GAGVSQSPSNKVTEKGKDVELRCDPISGHTALYWYRQSLGQGLEFLIYFQGNSAPDKSGLPSDRFSAERTGGSVSTLTIQRTQQEDSAVYLCASSLEPGQIEQYFGPGTRLTVT.

V is TRBV5-1 and J is TRBJ1-1; 9 bases fit TRBD1. The CDR3 runs 14 residues. Germline CDR1 and CDR2: SGHRS and YFSETQ. With V trimmed by 4 bases and J by 5 bases, 6 bases remained unmatched. This CDR3 is CASSVDRGETEAFF. DNA for the CDR3: TGCGCCAGCAGCGTCGACAGGGGGGAGACTGAAGCTTTCTTT.

The chain carries TRBV9 and TRBJ2-2; perhaps TRBD1 as D (5 bases). The germline V gene encodes CDR1 SGDLS and CDR2 YYNGEE. CDR3 length: 14 amino acids. With 0 bases removed from V and 7 bases from J, the gap between germline ends came to 10 bases. CDR3 bases: TGTGCCAGCAGCGTAGTTCAGGGTTTCGGGGAGCTGTTTTTT. This encodes CASSVVQGFGELFF.